Listed below are T cell receptor beta chains from one sample, sequenced in a study of OX40 agonist ivuxolimab in advanced cancers. Some clones are missing from TCRdb's copy, which holds only in-frame ones; the method was immunoSEQ multiplex PCR. The sample has some 48,000 clones; approximately 86% are singletons. Source: CD4+ or CD8+ T cells sorted from blood, taken in a trial of the OX40 agonist ivuxolimab. These receptors all stem from an adult with an advanced solid tumor such as melanoma, head and neck, liver or kidney cancer. Each CDR3 is given with its conserved first and last residue.

j_call v_call cdr3_aa
TRBJ1-1 TRBV10-3 CATLSGRTEAFF
TRBJ2-7 TRBV7-6 CASSLAAHTSYEQYF
TRBJ2-2 TRBV7-3 CASSPGGSYTGELFF
TRBJ2-2 TRBV5-1 CASSLNRDGNTGELFF
TRBJ2-7 TRBV4-1 CASSQGGQGPYF
TRBJ2-5 TRBV2 CASRSRQGARSSETQYF
TRBJ2-5 TRBV7-6 CASSLSGTPPWETQYF
TRBJ1-1 TRBV11-2 CASSTSSGTEAFF
TRBJ1-3 TRBV6-1 CASSDKDLGSVSGNTIYF
TRBJ2-5 TRBV2 CASTSLPETQYF
TRBJ1-3 TRBV4-2 CASSQSGGGSGNTIYF
TRBJ2-5 TRBV5-5 CASSSTDREGETQYF
TRBJ1-4 TRBV27 CASRPSGATNEKLFF
TRBJ1-6 TRBV5-6 CASSKRTGGLSNSPLHF
TRBJ1-1 TRBV5-4 CASSSIQQGGNTEAFF
TRBJ1-1 TRBV7-2 CASSLVGQGLNTEAFF
TRBJ1-2 TRBV28 CASSSTAGQGSYGYTF
TRBJ1-2 TRBV5-4 CASTVTTGSLAGYTF
TRBJ1-4 TRBV4-1 CASSQGDSEKLFF
TRBJ1-5 TRBV21-1 CASNRAPNQPQHF
TRBJ2-3 TRBV9 CASSVGALAGGFFTDTQYF
TRBJ1-5 TRBV19 CASSIEDVPARYSNQPQHF
TRBJ2-3 TRBV9 CASSAGTTLTDTQYF
TRBJ2-7 TRBV2 CASLASGGSYEQYF
TRBJ2-3 TRBV10-3 CAISESSGSDTQYF
TRBJ2-1 TRBV4-1 CASSPEGGGLWNEQFF
TRBJ1-1 TRBV7-7 CASSLSQNTEAFF
TRBJ1-2 TRBV7-3 CASSLSGSHNYGYTF
TRBJ2-2 TRBV19 CASSPTGGNGELFF
TRBJ2-6 TRBV5-4 CASSLTGRSSGANVLTF
TRBJ2-7 TRBV11-3 CASSLGDLTYEQYF
TRBJ1-1 TRBV5-5 CASSFGQGISNTEAFF
TRBJ2-7 TRBV7-3 CASSSYTGAGEQYF
TRBJ2-1 TRBV7-2 CASSRGPNNEQFF
TRBJ2-1 TRBV10-2 CASSSGYLASGSLNEQFF
TRBJ2-1 TRBV7-2 CASSPGQGRYNEQFF
TRBJ1-2 TRBV5-1 CASSPTADYGYTF
TRBJ2-5 TRBV10-3 CAISTLARSGQETQYF
TRBJ2-5 TRBV19 CATRAGLPETQYF